The rows below give T cell receptor beta chains drawn from one sample of a study of cytomegalovirus exposure and HLA in healthy donors. Here immunoSEQ multiplex PCR was the method, and the copy in TCRdb shows in-frame clones only, minus some. The repertoire holds about 140,000 clones, with approximately 80% as singletons. Sequencing was done on a sample of PBMCs. These receptors all stem from a man aged 25 to 40 in good health and CMV-seronegative. The CDR3 runs from the conserved cysteine through the conserved F or W. D genes are given only for firm matches.

J gene	V gene	D gene	CDR3 protein
TRBJ1-5	TRBV2	NA	CASSGRRAVNQPQHF
TRBJ2-7	TRBV30	TRBD2	CAWSSTSANEQYF
TRBJ2-1	TRBV29-1	NA	CSDSGYNEQFF
TRBJ2-3	TRBV5-1	NA	CASSLLAGTDTQYF
TRBJ1-1	TRBV9	NA	CASSGGTLNTEAFF
TRBJ1-2	TRBV29-1	TRBD1	CSVWTGSNYGYTF
TRBJ2-2	TRBV5-4	NA	CASSLAYSAGELFF
TRBJ1-1	TRBV7-9	NA	CASSFSGTEAFF
TRBJ2-1	TRBV10-3	TRBD2	CAISSPTSSGDNEQFF
TRBJ1-1	TRBV27	NA	CASRVGNMNTEAFF
TRBJ2-3	TRBV5-8	NA	CASSLAGTYTDTQYF
TRBJ2-1	TRBV7-2	TRBD2	CASSATSGKHNEQFF
TRBJ1-5	TRBV19	NA	CASSSPPGTINQPQHF
TRBJ2-1	TRBV7-6	NA	CASSFRQKTGPEQFF
TRBJ2-1	TRBV10-3	TRBD1	CAISPEVQGASNEQFF
TRBJ1-1	TRBV27	NA	CASSFRQARGPNTEAFF
TRBJ1-5	TRBV6-1	NA	CASSGSPGLIKYQPQHF
TRBJ2-1	TRBV27	TRBD2	CASTQREGYNEQFF
TRBJ1-5	TRBV19	TRBD1	CASSAGTGGLQPQHF
TRBJ1-1	TRBV6-5	NA	CASQARTEAFF